This T cell receptor beta chain was sequenced for a study of blood T cell repertoires in COVID-19 (dated by TCRdb to the early 2020s). About the full investigation: The collaborator samples originated in the United States, Italy and Spain and spanned the acute and convalescent phases of COVID-19. The prospective study material was composed of cDNA or gDNA derived from T cells, B-cell-depleted T cells, or PBMCs. The dataset comprised deeply sampled blood TCRbeta repertoires from subjects exposed to, actively infected with, or recovered from COVID-19. A freely available public database, intended as a resource for researchers studying the immune response to SARS-CoV-2, is where the repertoires were released. The samples were drawn from the first 160 participants of the ongoing ImmuneRACE study and from 950 to 1,500 subjects provided by 6 global collaborators. A de-identified subject ID, COVID-19 status, age in years and sex were almost always included in the sample metadata. Where available, HLA class I and class II types were taken from metadata supplied by the sample provider and were not determined by assay-based typing. Paper-wide results and their limitations: The amount of clinical and demographic metadata varied by source and participant and was provided uncurated.

The CDR3 runs 15 amino acids, cysteine and phenylalanine included. Of all the DNA, just the CDR3 is kept, 45 bases in frame from base 1. The germline V gene gives CDR1 as KGHSH and CDR2 as LQKENI. Trimming accounts for 5 bases at V and 12 bases at J, while the number of junction bases matched to no gene is 12. TCRbeta CDR3 regions were amplified from genomic DNA by means of the immunoSEQ Assay, a bias-controlled multiplex PCR. The source study handled its data this way. The number of nucleated cells in each sample was estimated from the amplification of reference gene primers within the assay. To quantify the absolute abundance of each unique TCRbeta CDR3 rearrangement, sequence reads were collapsed and filtered. For each sample, productive Simpson clonality was calculated by taking the square root of Simpson's diversity index across productive rearrangements. What TCRdb holds here is the immuneACCESS table cut down to in-frame rearrangements. Part of the clones is not present; checked against another copy, under half of the missing clones reflect an unresolved V gene, and the others are unexplained. The DNA gave D and trimming, while V, J and clone size come from that table. This sample comprises about 350,000 clones, roughly 90% of them detected only once. The leading ten clones occupy under 5% of the sample.

One collaborating source in Seattle enrolled patients during active infection and followed them longitudinally through the course of disease. Collaborating institutions collected whole blood in K2EDTA tubes following their own protocols. For TCRbeta analysis, collaborators shipped samples in one of three forms: frozen whole blood, isolated PBMCs, or DNA extracted from either of those sample types. For this clone: No antigen is known for it. Base qualities are not provided; no much larger clone lies one nucleotide away.

This sequence was found in a woman in her sixties with COVID-19, enrolled during active disease. The V gene is TRBV18 and the J gene is TRBJ2-1, and TRBD1 aligns with 11 junction nucleotides. The sample taken for sequencing was peripheral blood. The CDR3 protein is CASSTSPGQGDGQFF. The DNA sequence is TGTGCCAGCTCAACAAGCCCGGGACAGGGGGATGGGCAGTTCTTC.